These T cell receptor beta chains were read from a single sample in a study of blood T cell repertoires in COVID-19. Method: immunoSEQ multiplex PCR; TCRdb's copy keeps in-frame clones and lacks some. This table has more than 65,000 clones, roughly 87% appearing once. Sequencing input: peripheral blood. These receptor sequences come from a man aged 55-75 years with acute or convalescent COVID-19. CDR3s include the opening cysteine and the closing phenylalanine or tryptophan. Each record gives: clone size, V gene, J gene, CDR3 length, D gene, CDR3 protein, CDR3 DNA. A D gene is named only where the DNA matches it firmly. Expanded clones are given a class, and other clones once, few, many or no size at all.

>few|TRBV19|TRBJ2-7|14|-
CASSIGLRSYEQYF
TGTGCCAGTAGTATAGGTCTCCGTTCCTACGAGCAGTACTTC
>-|TRBV7-2|TRBJ1-1|15|-
CASSFQGGMNTEAFF
TGTGCCAGCAGCTTTCAGGGTGGGATGAACACTGAAGCTTTCTTT
>-|TRBV6-4|TRBJ1-5|13|-
CASPPDSNQPQHF
TGTGCCAGCCCTCCGGACTCTAATCAGCCCCAGCATTTT
>once|TRBV7-9|TRBJ2-1|18|-
CASSLAKIGGAPVMNQFF
TGTGCCAGCAGCTTAGCGAAAATCGGCGGGGCCCCCGTCATGAATCAGTTCTTC
>-|TRBV7-9|TRBJ1-1|16|-
CASSSLGSEAGTEAFF
TGTGCCAGCAGCTCGTTAGGTTCCGAGGCAGGGACTGAAGCTTTCTTT
>few|TRBV7-3|TRBJ1-1|15|-
CASSLSLEMNTEAFF
TGTGCCAGCAGCTTATCCCTAGAAATGAACACTGAAGCTTTCTTT
>-|TRBV6-2/TRBV6-3|TRBJ1-6|18|-
CASSYVRGSLEANSPLHF
TGTGCCAGCAGTTACGTTCGGGGATCCCTGGAGGCTAATTCACCCCTCCACTTT
>-|TRBV7-2|TRBJ2-1|14|-
CASTVGGARDEQFF
TGTGCCAGCACCGTTGGGGGGGCCAGGGATGAGCAGTTCTTC
>-|TRBV9|TRBJ1-1|12|TRBD1
CASSETGTEAFF
TGTGCCAGCAGCGAGACGGGGACAGAGGCTTTCTTT
>once|TRBV29-1|TRBJ2-2|13|TRBD1
CSARDRGIGELFF
TGCAGCGCTAGGGACAGGGGAATCGGGGAGCTGTTTTTT
>-|TRBV6-5|TRBJ1-1|14|TRBD1
CASSRQGRGTEAFF
TGTGCCAGCAGTAGACAGGGCCGCGGCACTGAAGCTTTCTTT
>-|TRBV9|TRBJ1-1|13|-
CASSVGYRTEAFF
TGTGCCAGCAGCGTAGGATACAGGACTGAAGCTTTCTTT
>-|TRBV30|TRBJ1-5|13|-
CAWSVTGNQPQHF
TGTGCCTGGAGTGTAACAGGCAATCAGCCCCAGCATTTT
>once|TRBV4-3|TRBJ1-1|15|-
CASSHKYNRNTEAFF
TGCGCCAGCAGCCATAAGTACAACCGCAACACTGAAGCTTTCTTT
>-|TRBV6-2/TRBV6-3|TRBJ2-1|16|-
CASSYGTRGLYNEQFF
TGTGCCAGCAGTTACGGCACAAGAGGACTCTACAATGAGCAGTTCTTC
>-|TRBV4-3|TRBJ1-1|14|TRBD1
CASSPGTGDTEAFF
TGCGCCAGCAGCCCCGGGACAGGGGACACTGAAGCTTTCTTT
>-|TRBV18|TRBJ1-1|17|TRBD1
CASSPRGTGGSGTEAFF
TGTGCCAGCTCACCACGTGGGACAGGGGGTTCGGGCACTGAAGCTTTCTTT
>once|TRBV4-2|TRBJ1-2|14|-
CASSQGGGSYGYTF
TGTGCCAGCAGCCAAGGAGGGGGTTCCTATGGCTACACCTTC
>-|TRBV6-6|TRBJ1-3|16|TRBD1
CASSTPDRGDGNTIYF
TGTGCCAGCAGTACCCCGGACAGGGGGGACGGAAACACCATATATTTT
>-|TRBV27|TRBJ2-7|15|TRBD1
CASSSNLGTGNEQYF
TGTGCCAGCAGTTCCAACTTAGGGACAGGGAACGAGCAGTACTTC
>-|TRBV19|TRBJ1-2|14|-
CASSIDQGLYGYTF
TGTGCCAGTAGTATAGACCAGGGTTTATATGGCTACACCTTC
>-|TRBV4-3|TRBJ2-2|16|TRBD1
CASSHRTGGITGELFF
TGCGCCAGCAGCCACAGGACAGGGGGCATCACCGGGGAGCTGTTTTTT
>-|TRBV19|TRBJ1-2|15|TRBD1
CASSTPGQGVYGYTF
TGTGCCAGTAGTACTCCGGGACAGGGGGTCTATGGCTACACCTTC
>-|TRBV5-8|TRBJ1-1|14|-
CASSFGTMNTEAFF
TGTGCCAGCAGCTTCGGGACAATGAACACTGAAGCTTTCTTT
>-|TRBV6-6|TRBJ1-3|13|-
CASRGPDGNTIYF
TGTGCCAGTCGAGGGCCGGATGGAAACACCATATATTTT